The present TCR beta chain was sequenced within a study of response to subunit inactivated influenza vaccine. In TCRdb, the RT-PCR reads were re-called with MiXCR into one record per CDR3 protein. In the table there are hundreds of thousands of distinct CDR3 sequences, roughly 22% of which are singletons. There are 16 residues in the CDR3. J was trimmed by 6 bases and V by 6 bases; bases with no gene match: 15. Germline loops: CDR1 DFQATT, CDR2 SNEGSKA (reference sequence). This clonotype appeared a few times. Sequenced material: PBMCs from blood, taken less than 22 months after vaccination. The chain carries TRBV20-1 and TRBJ2-1, with TRBD2 matching over 9 bases. This clonotype was obtained from a man aged 50 to 75 who received an inactivated influenza vaccine. Here the CDR3 reads CSASPALAGKFNEQFF. The CDR3 DNA is TGCAGTGCCAGCCCCGCCCTAGCGGGAAAGTTCAATGAGCAGTTCTTC.